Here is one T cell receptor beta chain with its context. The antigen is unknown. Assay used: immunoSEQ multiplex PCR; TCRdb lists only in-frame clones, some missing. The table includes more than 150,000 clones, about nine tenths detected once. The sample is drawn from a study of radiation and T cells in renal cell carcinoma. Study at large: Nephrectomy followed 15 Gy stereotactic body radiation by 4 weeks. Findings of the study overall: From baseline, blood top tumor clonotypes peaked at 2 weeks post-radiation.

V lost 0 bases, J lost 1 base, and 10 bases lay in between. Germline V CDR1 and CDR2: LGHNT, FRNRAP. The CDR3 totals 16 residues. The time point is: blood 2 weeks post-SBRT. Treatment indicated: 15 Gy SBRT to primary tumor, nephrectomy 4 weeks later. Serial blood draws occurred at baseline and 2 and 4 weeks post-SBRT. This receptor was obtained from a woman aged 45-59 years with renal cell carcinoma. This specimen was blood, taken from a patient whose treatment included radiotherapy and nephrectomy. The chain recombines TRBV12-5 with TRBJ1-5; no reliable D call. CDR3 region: CASGLVRAGSNQPQHF. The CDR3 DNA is TGTGCTAGTGGTTTGGTAAGGGCTGGGAGCAATCAGCCCCAGCATTTT.